This TCR beta chain was obtained from a study of blood T cell repertoires in COVID-19. The CDR3 sequence is 15 residues long. CDR1 and CDR2 from the germline V gene are MGHDK and SYGVNS. Trimming stripped 3 bases from V and 1 base from J, with 12 bases between. Libraries were prepared by immunoSEQ multiplex PCR; TCRdb keeps only in-frame clonotypes and omits some of them. Of 150,000 or so clones listed, more than 80% are singletons. The sequence derives from a man between 50 and 59 years old with acute or convalescent COVID-19. The sequenced sample was peripheral blood. V is TRBV25-1 and J is TRBJ2-5; a weak D match, TRBD2 (6 bases). The chain's CDR3 is CASSELAELQETQYF. The DNA for the CDR3 is TGTGCCAGCAGTGAGTTAGCGGAACTCCAAGAGACCCAGTACTTC.